This entry lists 3 T cell receptor beta chains sequenced from one sample in a study of OX40 agonist ivuxolimab in advanced cancers. Repertoires were generated with immunoSEQ multiplex PCR, while TCRdb's copy carries only in-frame clones and drops some. The profile covers 75,000 to 100,000 clones, with roughly nine tenths appearing a single time and around 0.7% taken by the ten largest. The input for sequencing was CD4+ or CD8+ T cells sorted from blood, taken in a trial of the OX40 agonist ivuxolimab. These receptors originate from an adult with an advanced solid tumor such as melanoma, head and neck, liver or kidney cancer.

V usage is TRBV10-3 and J usage is TRBJ1-3, with unresolved D. Between the trimmed V and J ends, which lost 8 bases and 3 bases, there was a span of 14 bases. In germline, CDR1 is ENHRY, CDR2 SYGVKD. The CDR3 runs 14 residues. The CDR3 loop is CAIGRSDFGNTIYF. The CDR3, as DNA: TGTGCCATCGGACGGTCGGACTTTGGAAACACCATATATTTT.

The gene calls are TRBV5-6 and TRBJ2-7; D not certain. The CDR3 spans 11 residues. Germline-derived CDR1 and CDR2 are SGHDT and YYEEEE. Trimming pared 3 bases from V and 6 bases from J, leaving 7 bases between. The CDR3 protein is CASSWMTEQYF. The CDR3 DNA reads TGTGCCAGCAGCTGGATGACCGAGCAGTACTTC.

This chain joins TRBV10-2 and TRBJ2-1; TRBD2 matches 11 bases. Germline V gene lookup returns CDR1 WSHSY and CDR2 SAAADI. V shed 6 bases and J 2 bases; nucleotides not matched to a gene: 3. The CDR3 runs to 15 residues. CDR3 loop: CASRGSGRAYNEQFF. The CDR3, as DNA: TGCGCCAGCAGGGGTAGCGGGAGGGCCTACAATGAGCAGTTCTTC.